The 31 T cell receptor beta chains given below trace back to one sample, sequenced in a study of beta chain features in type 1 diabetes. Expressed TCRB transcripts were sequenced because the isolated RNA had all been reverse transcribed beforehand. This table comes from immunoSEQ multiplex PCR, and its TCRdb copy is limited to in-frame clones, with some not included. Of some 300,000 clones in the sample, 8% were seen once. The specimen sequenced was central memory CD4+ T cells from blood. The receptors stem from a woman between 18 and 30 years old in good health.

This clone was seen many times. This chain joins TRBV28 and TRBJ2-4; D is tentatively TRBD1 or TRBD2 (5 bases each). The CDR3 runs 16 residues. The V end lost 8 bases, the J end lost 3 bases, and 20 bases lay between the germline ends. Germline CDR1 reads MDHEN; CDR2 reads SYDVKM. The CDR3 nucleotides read TGTGCCAGCGGCACCACACGGGGCTTTGACAAAAACATTCAGTACTTC. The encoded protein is CASGTTRGFDKNIQYF.

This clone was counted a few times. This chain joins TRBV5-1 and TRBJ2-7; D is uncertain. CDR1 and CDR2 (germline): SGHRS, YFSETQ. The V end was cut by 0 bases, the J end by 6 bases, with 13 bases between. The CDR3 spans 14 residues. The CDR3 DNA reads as TGCGCCAGCAGCTTGGTCTCAGGTGGGGTCGAGCAGTACGTC. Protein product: CASSLVSGGVEQYV.

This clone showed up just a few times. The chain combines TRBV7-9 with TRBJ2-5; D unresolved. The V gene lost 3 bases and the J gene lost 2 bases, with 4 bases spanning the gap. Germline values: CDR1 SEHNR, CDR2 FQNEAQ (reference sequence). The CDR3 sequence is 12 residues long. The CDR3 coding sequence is TGTGCCAGCAGCTTTGGGCAAGAGACCCAGTACTTC. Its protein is CASSFGQETQYF.

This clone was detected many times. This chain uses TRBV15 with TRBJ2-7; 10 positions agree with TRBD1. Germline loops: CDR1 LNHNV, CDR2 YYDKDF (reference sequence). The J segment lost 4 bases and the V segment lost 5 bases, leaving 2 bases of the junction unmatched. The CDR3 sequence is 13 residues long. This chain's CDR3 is CATSSGQGYEQYF. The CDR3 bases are TGTGCCACCAGCTCGGGACAGGGGTACGAGCAGTACTTC.

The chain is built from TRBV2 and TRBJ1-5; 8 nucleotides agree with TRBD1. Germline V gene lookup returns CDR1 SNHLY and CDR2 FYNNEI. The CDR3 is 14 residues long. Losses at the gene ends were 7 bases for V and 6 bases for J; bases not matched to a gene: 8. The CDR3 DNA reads TGTGCCAGCACCGAGGACAGGGATAGTCAGCCCCAGCATTTT. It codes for CASTEDRDSQPQHF.

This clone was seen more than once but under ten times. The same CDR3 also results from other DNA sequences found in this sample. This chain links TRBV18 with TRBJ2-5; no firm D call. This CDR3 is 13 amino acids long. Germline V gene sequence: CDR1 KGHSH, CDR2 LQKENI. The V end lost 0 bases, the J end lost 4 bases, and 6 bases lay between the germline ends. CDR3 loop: CASSPPSSETQYF. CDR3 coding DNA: TGTGCCAGCTCACCACCGAGTTCAGAGACCCAGTACTTC.

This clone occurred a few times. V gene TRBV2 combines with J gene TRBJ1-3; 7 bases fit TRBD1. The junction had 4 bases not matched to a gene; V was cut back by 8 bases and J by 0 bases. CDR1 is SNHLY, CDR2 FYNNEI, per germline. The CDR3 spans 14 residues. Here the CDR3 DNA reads TGTGCCAGCGGTTACAGGGGCTCTGGAAACACCATATATTTT. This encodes CASGYRGSGNTIYF.

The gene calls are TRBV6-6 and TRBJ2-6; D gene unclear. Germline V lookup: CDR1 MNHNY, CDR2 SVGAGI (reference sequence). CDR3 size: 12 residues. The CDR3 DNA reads TGTGCAGGCGGCTCTGGGGCCAACGTCCTGACTTTC. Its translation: CAGGSGANVLTF.

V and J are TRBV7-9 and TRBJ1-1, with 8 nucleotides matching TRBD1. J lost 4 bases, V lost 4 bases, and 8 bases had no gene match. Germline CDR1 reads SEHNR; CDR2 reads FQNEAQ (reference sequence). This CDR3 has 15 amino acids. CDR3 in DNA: TGTGCCAGCAGCTCCAAACAGGGGGTGGTCACTGAAGCTTTCTTT. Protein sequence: CASSSKQGVVTEAFF.

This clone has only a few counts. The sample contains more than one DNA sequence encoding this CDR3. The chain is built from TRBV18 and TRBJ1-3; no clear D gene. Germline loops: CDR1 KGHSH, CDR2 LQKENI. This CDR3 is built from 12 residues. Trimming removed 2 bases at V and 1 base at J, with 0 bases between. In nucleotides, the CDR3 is TGTGCCAGCTCACCATCTGGAAACACCATATATTTT. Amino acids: CASSPSGNTIYF.

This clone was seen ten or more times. CDR3 bases: TGTGCCAGCAGTTTACCGACAGTCGGTACGCAGTATTTT. It codes for CASSLPTVGTQYF. The chain joins TRBV28 to TRBJ2-3; TRBD1 might be the D (5 bases). CDR1 is MDHEN and CDR2 is SYDVKM in the germline V gene. The CDR3 runs to 13 residues. Trimming took off 2 bases at V and 8 bases at J, with 11 bases between the two ends.

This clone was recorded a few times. CDR3: CASSLFLENSEAFF. The CDR3 nucleotides read TGTGCCAGCAGCCTATTCCTTGAAAATAGTGAAGCTTTCTTT. The rearrangement links TRBV7-8 to TRBJ1-1, with D uncertain. CDR3 size: 14 residues. Per germline, CDR1 SGHVS and CDR2 FQNEAQ. V was pared by 5 bases and J by 7 bases, with 17 bases between.

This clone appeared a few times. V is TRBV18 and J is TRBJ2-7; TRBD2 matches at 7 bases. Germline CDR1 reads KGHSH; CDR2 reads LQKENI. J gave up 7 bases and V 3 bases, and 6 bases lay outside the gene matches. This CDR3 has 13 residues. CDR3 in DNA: TGTGCCAGCTCACCGGGGAGGGGTCGGGAGCAGTACGTC. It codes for CASSPGRGREQYV.

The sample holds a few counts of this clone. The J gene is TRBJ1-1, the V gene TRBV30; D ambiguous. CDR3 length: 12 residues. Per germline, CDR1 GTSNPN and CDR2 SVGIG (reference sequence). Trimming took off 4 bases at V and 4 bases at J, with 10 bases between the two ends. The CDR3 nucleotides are TGTGCCTGGATGCCGGGGAGCACTGAAGCTTTCTTT. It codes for CAWMPGSTEAFF.

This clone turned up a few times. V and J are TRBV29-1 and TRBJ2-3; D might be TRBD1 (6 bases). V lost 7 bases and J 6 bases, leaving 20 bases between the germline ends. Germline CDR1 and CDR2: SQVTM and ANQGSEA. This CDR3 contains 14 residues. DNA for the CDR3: TGCAGCGGTGCGTACAGTCAGCAGGGGGATACGCAGTATTTT. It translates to CSGAYSQQGDTQYF.

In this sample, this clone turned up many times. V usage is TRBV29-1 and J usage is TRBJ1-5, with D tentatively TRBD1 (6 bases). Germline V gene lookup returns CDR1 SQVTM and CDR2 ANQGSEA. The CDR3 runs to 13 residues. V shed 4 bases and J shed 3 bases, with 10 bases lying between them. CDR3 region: CSVVQGYNQPQHF. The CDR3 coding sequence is TGCAGCGTTGTACAGGGTTACAATCAGCCCCAGCATTTT.

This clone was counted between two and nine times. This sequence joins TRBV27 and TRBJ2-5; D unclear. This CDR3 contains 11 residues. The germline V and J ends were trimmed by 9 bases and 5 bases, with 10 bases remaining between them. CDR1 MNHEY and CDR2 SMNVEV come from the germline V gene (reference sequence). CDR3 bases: TGTGCCAGTGCAGTTATGGAGACCCAGTACTTC. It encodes CASAVMETQYF.

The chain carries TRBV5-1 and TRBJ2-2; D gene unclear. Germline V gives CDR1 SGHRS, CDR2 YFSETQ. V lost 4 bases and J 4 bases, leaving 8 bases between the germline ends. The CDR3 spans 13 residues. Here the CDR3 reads CASSQQSTGELFF. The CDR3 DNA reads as TGCGCCAGCAGCCAACAGAGCACCGGGGAGCTGTTTTTT.

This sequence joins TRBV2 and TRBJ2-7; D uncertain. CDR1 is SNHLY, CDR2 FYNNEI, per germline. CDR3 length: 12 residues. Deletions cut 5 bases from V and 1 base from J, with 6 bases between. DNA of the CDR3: TGTGCCAGCAGTACCCAGTCCTACGAGCAGTACTTC. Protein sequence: CASSTQSYEQYF.

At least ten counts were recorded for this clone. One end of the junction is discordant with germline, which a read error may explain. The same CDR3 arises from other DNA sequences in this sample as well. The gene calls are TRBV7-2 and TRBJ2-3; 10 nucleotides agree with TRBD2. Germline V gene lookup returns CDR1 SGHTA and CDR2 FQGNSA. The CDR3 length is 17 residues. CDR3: CASSQLLAGALTDTQYF. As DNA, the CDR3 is TGCGCCAGCAGCCAACTTCTAGCGGGGGCGCTTACAGATACGCAGTATTTT.

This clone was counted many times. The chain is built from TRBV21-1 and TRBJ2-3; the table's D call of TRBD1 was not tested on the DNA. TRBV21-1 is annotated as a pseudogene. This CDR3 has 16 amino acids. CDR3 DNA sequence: TGTGCCAGCGGCAGGGGGAACAGGGGTAGCACAGATACGCAGTATTTT. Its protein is CASGRGNRGSTDTQYF.

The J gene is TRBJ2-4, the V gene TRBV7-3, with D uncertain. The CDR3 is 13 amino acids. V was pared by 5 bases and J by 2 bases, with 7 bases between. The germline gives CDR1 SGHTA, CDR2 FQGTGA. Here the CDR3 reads CASSPGPKNIQYF. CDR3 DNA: TGTGCCAGCAGCCCCGGGCCCAAAAACATTCAGTACTTC.

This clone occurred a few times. The CDR3, as DNA: TGTGCCAGCAGTGAAGCGCCCACTAGCGGGGGGGCAGATACGCAGTATTTT. Protein product: CASSEAPTSGGADTQYF. V usage is TRBV6-1 and J usage is TRBJ2-3; 13 bases align to TRBD2. V trimming: 0 bases; J trimming: 4 bases; junction bases outside the gene matches: 4. The germline V gene encodes CDR1 MNHNS and CDR2 SASEGT. This CDR3 spans 17 amino acids.

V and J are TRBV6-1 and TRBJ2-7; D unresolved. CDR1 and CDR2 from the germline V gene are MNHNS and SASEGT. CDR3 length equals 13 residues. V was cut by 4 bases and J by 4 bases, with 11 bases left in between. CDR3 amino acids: CASSVKQPYEQYF. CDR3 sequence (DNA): TGTGCCAGCAGTGTGAAACAGCCGTACGAGCAGTACTTC.

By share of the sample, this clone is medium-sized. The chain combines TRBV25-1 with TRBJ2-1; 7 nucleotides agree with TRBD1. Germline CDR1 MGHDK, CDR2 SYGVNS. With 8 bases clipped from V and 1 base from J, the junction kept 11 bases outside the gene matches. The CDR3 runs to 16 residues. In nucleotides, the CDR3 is TGTGCCAGCGGACGCAGACAGGGTCCATCCTACAATGAGCAGTTCTTC. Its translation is CASGRRQGPSYNEQFF.

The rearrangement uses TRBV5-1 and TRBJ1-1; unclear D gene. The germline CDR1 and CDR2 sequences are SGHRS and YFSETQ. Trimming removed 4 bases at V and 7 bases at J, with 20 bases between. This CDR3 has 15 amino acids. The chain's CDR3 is CASSPQAGRPGEAFF. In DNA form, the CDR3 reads TGCGCCAGCAGCCCCCAGGCCGGTCGTCCAGGTGAAGCTTTCTTT.

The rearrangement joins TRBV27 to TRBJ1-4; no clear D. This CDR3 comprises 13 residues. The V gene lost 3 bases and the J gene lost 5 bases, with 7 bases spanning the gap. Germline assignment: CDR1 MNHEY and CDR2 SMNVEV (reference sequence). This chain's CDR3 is CASSFNGNEKLFF. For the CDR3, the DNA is TGTGCCAGCAGTTTCAACGGGAATGAAAAACTGTTTTTT.

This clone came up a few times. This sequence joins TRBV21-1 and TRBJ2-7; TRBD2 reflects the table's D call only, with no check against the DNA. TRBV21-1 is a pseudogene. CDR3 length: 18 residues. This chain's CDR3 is CASSKKCWGGRSSYEQYF. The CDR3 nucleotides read TGTGCCAGCAGCAAAAAATGTTGGGGGGGCAGAAGCTCCTACGAGCAGTACTTC.

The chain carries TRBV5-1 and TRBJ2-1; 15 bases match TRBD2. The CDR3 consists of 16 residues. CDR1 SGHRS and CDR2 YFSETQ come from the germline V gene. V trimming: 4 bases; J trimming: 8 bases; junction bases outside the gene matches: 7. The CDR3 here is CASSAQGLAGGHEQFF. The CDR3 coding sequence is TGCGCCAGCAGCGCGCAGGGACTAGCGGGAGGACATGAGCAGTTCTTC.

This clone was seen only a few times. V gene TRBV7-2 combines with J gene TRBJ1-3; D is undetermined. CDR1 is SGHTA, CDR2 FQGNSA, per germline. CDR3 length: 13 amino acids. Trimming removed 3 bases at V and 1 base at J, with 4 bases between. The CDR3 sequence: CASSFPSGNTIYF. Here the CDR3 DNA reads TGTGCCAGCAGCTTCCCTTCTGGAAACACCATATATTTT.

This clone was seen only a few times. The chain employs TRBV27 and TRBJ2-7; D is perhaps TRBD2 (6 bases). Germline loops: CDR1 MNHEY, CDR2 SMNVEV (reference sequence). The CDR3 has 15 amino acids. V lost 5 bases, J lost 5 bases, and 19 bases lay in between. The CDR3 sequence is CASSPRGLLKNEQYF. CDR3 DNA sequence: TGTGCCAGCAGTCCTCGGGGACTTCTCAAGAACGAGCAGTACTTC.